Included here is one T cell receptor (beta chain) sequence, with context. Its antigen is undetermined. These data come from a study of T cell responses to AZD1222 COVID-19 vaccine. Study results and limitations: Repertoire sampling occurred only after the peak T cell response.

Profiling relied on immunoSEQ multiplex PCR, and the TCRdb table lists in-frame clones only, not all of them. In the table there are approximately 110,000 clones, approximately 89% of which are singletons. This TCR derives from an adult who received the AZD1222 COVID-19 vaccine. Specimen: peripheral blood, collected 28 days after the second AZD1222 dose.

The CDR3 nucleotides are TGTGCCAGCAGCCTCCTAGCGGGAGTAACCAATGAGCAGTTCTTC. Protein: CASSLLAGVTNEQFF. This sequence joins TRBV7-3 and TRBJ2-1; 10 positions agree with TRBD2. The junction had 7 bases not matched to a gene; V was cut back by 5 bases and J by 6 bases. Germline V gene data show CDR1 as SGHTA and CDR2 as FQGTGA. This CDR3 contains 15 residues.